This is a list of T cell receptor beta chains from one sample in a study of CD8+ T cells in alopecia areata. Method: immunoSEQ multiplex PCR; TCRdb's copy keeps in-frame clones and lacks some. The sample shows 210,000 or so clones, approximately 72% of them seen only once. This material consisted of CD4+ T cells sorted from blood, taken between weeks 43 and 45, from a patient treated with tofacitinib. Receptors originate from a human donor with alopecia areata. Each CDR3 is given with its conserved first and last residue.

V: TRBV15; J: TRBJ2-7; CDR3: CATSRDAAGRNEQYF
V: TRBV5-6; J: TRBJ1-5; CDR3: CASSLKGGQPQHF
V: TRBV29-1; J: TRBJ1-1; CDR3: CSVEVRGTEAFF
V: TRBV5-6; J: TRBJ1-2; CDR3: CASIPAVIQGLDGYTF
V: TRBV7-8; J: -; CDR3: CASSLGGADYEQYF
V: TRBV5-1; J: TRBJ2-5; CDR3: CASSPGASETQYF
V: TRBV20-1; J: TRBJ2-5; CDR3: CSAPQETQYF
V: TRBV30; J: TRBJ2-2; CDR3: CAWMYGLSGELFF
V: TRBV4-3; J: TRBJ1-2; CDR3: CASSQDVLNLYGYTF
V: TRBV7-6; J: TRBJ1-1; CDR3: CASSLPPNTEAFF
V: TRBV6-5; J: TRBJ2-1; CDR3: CASRRAGGYEQFF
V: TRBV2; J: TRBJ1-1; CDR3: CASSGQNAEAFF
V: TRBV29-1; J: TRBJ1-1; CDR3: CSVELGQGNTEAFF
V: TRBV4-3; J: TRBJ2-5; CDR3: CASSQEGGMKQETQYF
V: TRBV30; J: TRBJ2-1; CDR3: CAGSVFNEQFF
V: TRBV2; J: TRBJ2-3; CDR3: CASSVAGLAISTDTQYF
V: TRBV9; J: TRBJ2-3; CDR3: CASSLDTDTQYF
V: TRBV10-2; J: TRBJ1-1; CDR3: CASSVVNTEAFF
V: TRBV12-5; J: TRBJ1-1; CDR3: CASRPHSSEAFF
V: TRBV29-1; J: TRBJ2-7; CDR3: CSVYSGGDEQYF
V: TRBV7-9; J: TRBJ1-6; CDR3: CASSSGVNSPLHF
V: TRBV5-1; J: TRBJ1-4; CDR3: CASSTEGATNEKLFF
V: TRBV29-1; J: TRBJ1-1; CDR3: CSVWVTGIANTEAFF
V: TRBV7-2; J: TRBJ1-2; CDR3: CASSLMASGYTF
V: TRBV5-6; J: TRBJ1-2; CDR3: CASSLELGNYGYTF
V: TRBV27; J: TRBJ1-1; CDR3: CASRPLLVGRRNTEAFF
V: TRBV27; J: TRBJ2-2; CDR3: CASSFQGPTGELFF
V: TRBV19; J: TRBJ1-2; CDR3: CASSMGQGVDGYTF
V: TRBV29-1; J: TRBJ1-1; CDR3: CSGLNQGNTEAFF
V: TRBV5-4; J: TRBJ2-7; CDR3: CASTPGQGVGEQYF
V: TRBV6-5; J: TRBJ1-2; CDR3: CASSYGAEGGYTF
V: TRBV9; J: TRBJ1-1; CDR3: CASSVDGTGSEAFF
V: TRBV29-1; J: TRBJ1-1; CDR3: CSVESGNTEAFF
V: TRBV30; J: TRBJ2-2; CDR3: CAWSIYGLSTGELFF
V: TRBV4-3; J: TRBJ2-5; CDR3: CASSQSGQQETQYF
V: TRBV7-2; J: TRBJ1-4; CDR3: CASSSHRGANEKLFF
V: TRBV6-6; J: TRBJ1-2; CDR3: CASTGGEGVYGYTF
V: TRBV7-7; J: TRBJ2-1; CDR3: CASSLGGGAHNEQFF
V: TRBV27; J: TRBJ1-6; CDR3: CASSFGYSPLHF
V: TRBV19; J: TRBJ2-7; CDR3: CASSIAGRSEQYF
V: TRBV30; J: TRBJ1-1; CDR3: CAGTAGQVNTEAFF
V: TRBV30; J: TRBJ2-3; CDR3: CACTRSSDTQYF
V: TRBV30; J: TRBJ1-2; CDR3: CAWSLESGVYGYTF
V: TRBV18; J: TRBJ1-5; CDR3: CASSPYSNQPQHF
V: TRBV15; J: TRBJ2-5; CDR3: CATSTAGAETQYF
V: TRBV29-1; J: TRBJ1-2; CDR3: CSVQGGQPGSYGYTF
V: TRBV30; J: TRBJ1-1; CDR3: CACPGIMVGTEAFF
V: TRBV4-3; J: TRBJ2-2; CDR3: CASQGARTGELFF